These T cell receptor beta chains were read from a single sample in a study of CD8 T cells in ankylosing spondylitis. TCRdb reprocessed the 5' RACE reads with MiXCR, giving one entry per CDR3 protein. Of a few hundred thousand distinct CDR3 sequences listed, over 8.5% were seen once; the top ten hold around 7%. The specimen sequenced was blood, either unsorted or a sorted T cell fraction (not recorded which). The receptors originated from a male donor with ankylosing spondylitis or in good health (not recorded which). Both conserved end residues are part of each CDR3. Each record gives: clone size, J gene, V gene, D gene, CDR3 protein, CDR3 DNA. A D gene is named only where the DNA matches it firmly. Expanded clones are given a class, and other clones once, few, many or no size at all.

>many|TRBJ1-1|TRBV5-1|-
CASSSGTLEAFF
TGCGCCAGCAGCTCCGGGACTCTTGAAGCTTTCTTT
>many|TRBJ2-1|TRBV12-3/TRBV12-4|-
CASSPNTRTTYNEQFF
TGTGCCAGCAGTCCGAATACCCGGACCACTTACAATGAGCAGTTCTTC
>many|TRBJ2-2|TRBV5-1|TRBD2
CASSSQLAGELNPGELFF
TGCGCCAGCAGCTCCCAACTAGCGGGGGAATTGAACCCCGGGGAGCTGTTTTTT
>few|TRBJ2-7|TRBV11-2|-
CASSPLKRDKAQGYEQYF
TGTGCCAGCAGCCCTTTAAAACGGGATAAGGCGCAGGGCTACGAGCAGTACTTC
>many|TRBJ2-1|TRBV27|-
CASRGTKAYNEQFF
TGTGCCAGCCGCGGGACCAAAGCCTACAATGAGCAGTTCTTC
>many|TRBJ1-5|TRBV5-1|TRBD1
CASSWTGPNQPQHF
TGCGCCAGCAGCTGGACAGGGCCTAATCAGCCCCAGCATTTT
>many|TRBJ2-6|TRBV5-1|-
CASSLGQSGANVLTF
TGCGCCAGCAGCTTGGGACAGTCTGGGGCCAACGTCCTGACTTTC
>many|TRBJ2-7|TRBV6-5|-
CASSFGRIGLGVYEQYF
TGTGCCAGCAGTTTCGGACGGATTGGGCTTGGGGTCTACGAGCAGTACTTC
>once|TRBJ1-1|TRBV5-1|TRBD1
CASRVDRGHTEAFF
TGCGCCAGCAGGGTGGACAGGGGGCACACTGAAGCTTTCTTT
>many|TRBJ1-1|TRBV4-1|-
CASSQEFGNTEAFF
TGCGCCAGCAGCCAAGAGTTCGGGAACACTGAAGCTTTCTTT
>-|TRBJ2-1|TRBV5-5|-
CASSLREQLSSRNEQFF
TGTGCCAGCAGCTTGCGGGAGCAGCTGTCGTCTCGGAATGAGCAGTTCTTC
>few|TRBJ1-3|TRBV28|-
CASSLFTGTTGNTIYF
TGTGCCAGCAGTTTATTCACCGGGACGACTGGAAACACCATATATTTT
>many|TRBJ2-1|TRBV5-1|-
CASSFSTASSYNEQFF
TGCGCCAGCAGCTTTTCAACGGCGAGCTCCTACAATGAGCAGTTCTTC
>many|TRBJ1-6|TRBV5-1|-
CASSPRPGADNSPLHF
TGCGCCAGCAGCCCCCGCCCGGGGGCAGATAATTCACCCCTCCACTTT
>many|TRBJ1-2|TRBV10-3|-
CAISADFLSGYTF
TGTGCCATCAGTGCCGACTTCCTTTCTGGCTACACCTTC
>-|TRBJ2-3|TRBV28|TRBD2
CASSGPSGSTDTQYF
TGTGCCAGCAGTGGTCCTAGCGGAAGCACAGATACGCAGTATTTT
>-|TRBJ1-2|TRBV14|-
CASSQEAHMPNYGYTF
TGTGCCAGCAGCCAAGAGGCGCACATGCCCAACTATGGCTACACCTTC
>-|TRBJ2-7|TRBV6-1|-
CASSKLDSYYEQYF
TGTGCCAGCAGCAAACTTGACAGCTACTACGAGCAGTACTTC
>few|TRBJ2-3|TRBV27|-
CASRLFSFTDTQYF
TGTGCCAGCCGTCTGTTCTCTTTCACAGATACGCAGTATTTT
>many|TRBJ2-3|TRBV10-1|TRBD2
CASSDPSGRGTDTQYF
TGCGCCAGCAGTGACCCCAGCGGGAGAGGCACAGATACGCAGTATTTT
>many|TRBJ1-2|TRBV12-3/TRBV12-4|-
CASSSLGGPYGYTF
TGTGCCAGCTCCAGCTTGGGGGGCCCATATGGCTACACCTTC
>many|TRBJ2-1|TRBV5-5|TRBD2
CASSPPAGEVYNEQFF
TGTGCCAGCAGCCCACCAGCGGGAGAGGTTTACAATGAGCAGTTCTTC
>-|TRBJ2-1|TRBV20-1|-
CSALPGTLPHEQFF
TGCAGTGCTCTTCCCGGGACCCTACCCCATGAGCAGTTCTTC
>many|TRBJ1-1|TRBV5-6|-
CASSLLNTEAFF
TGTGCCAGCAGCTTGCTGAACACTGAAGCTTTCTTT
>-|TRBJ2-5|TRBV4-2|-
CASSPEPTPGETQYF
TGTGCCAGCAGCCCTGAGCCAACCCCCGGAGAGACCCAGTACTTC
>many|TRBJ2-3|TRBV24-1|-
CATSGEGEVDTQYF
TGTGCCACCAGTGGAGAAGGGGAAGTCGATACGCAGTATTTT
>many|TRBJ1-2|TRBV6-1|-
CASSTGGGYYGYTF
TGTGCCAGCAGTACCGGAGGGGGGTACTATGGCTACACCTTC
>-|TRBJ2-1|TRBV24-1|TRBD1
CATSDGTDNYNEQFF
TGTGCCACCAGTGATGGGACAGATAACTACAATGAGCAGTTCTTC
>many|TRBJ2-4|TRBV12-3/TRBV12-4|-
CASSLNINIQYF
TGTGCCAGCAGTTTGAACATAAACATTCAGTACTTC
>few|TRBJ2-1|TRBV4-1|TRBD2
CASSQLRGGGSYNEQFF
TGCGCCAGCAGCCAACTGCGTGGCGGGGGCTCCTACAATGAGCAGTTCTTC
>many|TRBJ2-3|TRBV12-3/TRBV12-4|TRBD2
CASRVAGVTDTQYF
TGTGCCAGCAGGGTAGCGGGGGTCACAGATACGCAGTATTTT
>-|TRBJ2-7|TRBV7-2|-
CASSVYLAHEQYF
TGTGCCAGCAGCGTCTATTTGGCCCACGAGCAGTACTTC
>many|TRBJ2-5|TRBV11-2|TRBD2
CASTPNTWTSGGVETQYF
TGTGCCAGCACCCCAAATACCTGGACTAGCGGGGGGGTGGAGACCCAGTACTTC
>-|TRBJ2-1|TRBV29-1|-
CSVEDEGGLSYNEQFF
TGCAGCGTTGAAGATGAGGGCGGGCTCTCCTACAATGAGCAGTTCTTC
>many|TRBJ2-3|TRBV12-3/TRBV12-4|TRBD1
CASSFGTAYSDPQYF
TGTGCCAGCAGTTTCGGGACAGCCTATTCGGACCCGCAGTATTTT
>many|TRBJ2-7|TRBV20-1|-
CSAVPIAAYEQYF
TGCAGTGCCGTCCCGATAGCGGCCTACGAGCAGTACTTC
>-|TRBJ1-5|TRBV20-1|TRBD1
CSARGQGSHQPQHF
TGCAGTGCTCGAGGACAGGGGTCCCATCAGCCCCAGCATTTT
>few|TRBJ2-7|TRBV29-1|-
CSVVSASSYEQYF
TGCAGCGTCGTTTCCGCGAGCTCCTACGAGCAGTACTTC
>many|TRBJ2-5|TRBV5-1|TRBD2
CASSSLPTSGIQETQYF
TGCGCCAGCAGCTCCCTTCCGACTAGCGGGATCCAAGAGACCCAGTACTTC
>-|TRBJ2-3|TRBV20-1|-
CSARDLGGLVGFGTQFF
-
>many|TRBJ2-1|TRBV4-1|-
CASSRQSFGTQNNEQFF
TGCGCCAGCAGCCGCCAAAGTTTCGGGACTCAAAACAATGAGCAGTTCTTC
>many|TRBJ2-1|TRBV29-1|-
CSVEATYNEQFF
TGCAGCGTTGAAGCTACCTACAATGAGCAGTTCTTC
>-|TRBJ1-2|TRBV12-3/TRBV12-4|-
CASSGVSRPTTIYGYTF
TGTGCCAGCAGTGGGGTGAGCAGACCCACTACCATCTATGGCTACACCTTC
>few|TRBJ2-4|TRBV7-8|TRBD2
CASSSGLAANIQYF
TGTGCCAGCAGCTCGGGACTAGCGGCAAACATTCAGTACTTC
>many|TRBJ1-2|TRBV5-6|TRBD1
CASSLGTGGNYGYTF
TGTGCCAGCAGCTTGGGAACAGGGGGCAACTATGGCTACACCTTC
>many|TRBJ1-6|TRBV12-3/TRBV12-4|-
CASSTLDRSNSPLHF
TGTGCCAGCAGTACCCTTGACAGATCAAATTCACCCCTCCACTTT
>few|TRBJ1-2|TRBV18|-
CASSQGTGDGAYGYTF
TGTGCCAGCTCCCAGGGGACGGGAGACGGAGCCTATGGCTACACCTTC
>many|TRBJ1-5|TRBV30|-
CAWSETPNQPQHF
TGTGCCTGGAGTGAAACCCCTAATCAGCCCCAGCATTTT
>few|TRBJ2-2|TRBV7-3|-
CASSPKLNTGELFF
TGTGCCAGCAGTCCGAAACTCAACACCGGGGAGCTGTTTTTT
>-|TRBJ2-5|TRBV5-6|-
CASSLYVREETQYF
TGTGCCAGCAGCTTGTATGTCAGGGAAGAGACCCAGTACTTC
>many|TRBJ2-5|TRBV20-1|-
CSARGQGGQETQYF
TGCAGTGCTAGAGGACAAGGGGGCCAAGAGACCCAGTACTTC
>few|TRBJ2-1|TRBV3-1|-
CASSQGEATRRSEQFF
TGTGCCAGCAGCCAAGGCGAAGCGACCAGAAGGAGTGAGCAGTTCTTC